This passage covers 7 T cell receptor beta chains from one sample sequenced in a study of shared T cell receptors in the human thymus. The method was immunoSEQ multiplex PCR; TCRdb's version includes in-frame clones alone and lacks a portion of them. The table shows 700,000 to 750,000 clones, with roughly 85% occurring only once. In addition, the sample was reused for a study of human thymus T cells.

Sequencing was done on a sample of thymocytes. These receptors were obtained from a girl under three years old with a congenital heart defect.

This rearrangement joins TRBV27 to TRBJ2-2, with unresolved D. Per germline, CDR1 MNHEY and CDR2 SMNVEV (reference sequence). The CDR3 loop spans 12 amino acids. Trimming cost V 10 bases and J 6 bases, with 12 bases left between them. CDR3 in amino acids: CATFRFPGELFF. In DNA, the CDR3 is TGTGCCACCTTCCGTTTCCCCGGGGAGCTGTTTTTT.

The rearrangement uses TRBV30 and TRBJ2-1, with 7 positions matching TRBD2. The CDR3 length is 14 residues. J gave up 4 bases and V 3 bases, and 6 bases lay outside the gene matches. Germline V lookup: CDR1 GTSNPN, CDR2 SVGIG (reference sequence). CDR3 nucleotides: TGTGCCTGGAGCTTAGTGGGGGGGTACAATGAGCAGTTCTTC. The encoded protein is CAWSLVGGYNEQFF.

This clone was detected only once. Other DNA sequences from this sample encode an identical CDR3 as well. The V call is TRBV5-1, the J call TRBJ1-1, with no clear D. There are 18 residues in the CDR3. CDR1 and CDR2 from the germline V gene are SGHRS and YFSETQ. Trimming cost V 3 bases and J 0 bases, with 21 bases left between them. Here the CDR3 DNA reads TGCGCCAGCAGCTCCTTCCCTTCCGCCAGGCGATTGAACACTGAAGCTTTCTTT. Translation: CASSSFPSARRLNTEAFF.

The chain links TRBV30 to TRBJ2-3, with 9 nucleotides matching TRBD1. The CDR3 spans 18 residues. Germline lookup yields CDR1 GTSNPN and CDR2 SVGIG (reference sequence). Trimming took 4 bases from V and 2 from J; bases not matched to a gene: 16. CDR3 loop: CAWTTGTGNWGDTDTQYF. CDR3 nucleotides: TGTGCCTGGACTACCGGGACAGGGAATTGGGGGGACACAGATACGCAGTATTTT.

The genes are TRBV28 and TRBJ1-2; D gene ambiguous. Deletions cut 6 bases from V and 8 bases from J, with 13 bases between. In germline, CDR1 is MDHEN, CDR2 SYDVKM. This CDR3 region has 12 residues. CDR3 nucleotide sequence: TGTGCCAGCAGGGAGAGGGTCGGAGGCTACACCTTC. Its protein is CASRERVGGYTF.

The chain uses TRBV6-1 and TRBJ1-6, with D perhaps matching TRBD1 (5 bases). This CDR3 comprises 18 residues. The germline V gene has CDR1 MNHNS and CDR2 SASEGT. V was shortened by 0 bases and J by 10 bases, with 22 bases between the two germline ends. In nucleotides, the CDR3 is TGTGCCAGCAGTGAAGCCCTCATAGAGGCAGGGTTAGGGTCACCCCTCCACTTT. Encoded protein: CASSEALIEAGLGSPLHF.

The rearrangement joins TRBV10-1 to TRBJ1-6; D remains unclear. V was trimmed by 0 bases and J by 9 bases, leaving 15 bases between them. The CDR3 length is 16 residues. Germline V CDR1 and CDR2: WNHNN, SYGVQD (reference sequence). The CDR3 region is CASSESRPASGSPLHF. The CDR3 region has the DNA TGCGCCAGCAGTGAGTCGAGGCCGGCTTCGGGTTCACCCCTCCACTTT.